This TCR beta chain emerged from a study of cytomegalovirus exposure and HLA in healthy donors. Study context: Approximately 180 million T cells yielded more than 90 million unique TCR beta sequences, as an earlier analysis found. Study outcomes and limitations: Accurate predictions that matched the HLA-A and HLA-B alleles of most subjects were reportedly made from TCR beta sequences. Segments of the TCR beta V type were, in most cases, productive about 87% or about 30% of the time in an earlier analysis.

Germline CDR1 reads GTSNPN; CDR2 reads SVGIG (reference sequence). This CDR3 is 15 amino acids long. The J segment lost 0 bases and the V segment lost 5 bases, leaving 6 bases of the junction unmatched. The study ran its PCR with 60 Vbeta and 13 Jbeta primers. The assay was immunoSEQ multiplex PCR, and TCRdb's table has in-frame clones only and misses some. The sample lists over 150,000 clones, over 70% occurring once. Only a few counts were recorded for this clone. Its specificity is unknown. The chain joins TRBV30 to TRBJ2-4, with 8 bases lining up with TRBD2. Sequencing was done on a sample of PBMCs. This clonotype was sampled from a male donor in good health and CMV-seronegative. CDR3: CAWSTGGVAKNIQYF. CDR3 nucleotides: TGTGCCTGGTCCACCGGGGGGGTAGCCAAAAACATTCAGTACTTC.